This T cell receptor (beta chain) was sequenced for a study of blood T cell repertoires in COVID-19. The overall study: Samples taken during acute and convalescent COVID-19 were collected in the United States, Italy and Spain. In each case, the material was cDNA or gDNA derived from T cells, B-cell-depleted T cells, or PBMCs.

Original processing notes: Amplification of reference gene primers was used by the study to estimate nucleated cell counts. Profiling relied on immunoSEQ multiplex PCR, and the TCRdb table lists in-frame clones only, not all of them. The DNA gave D and trimming, while V, J and clone size come from that table. The sample yields roughly 200,000 clones, approximately 86% seen once. The CDR3 totals 14 residues. Germline V gene data show CDR1 as MNHNS and CDR2 as SASEGT. V was pared by 3 bases and J by 1 base, with 7 bases between. By proportion, this clone is medium-sized (0.01 to 0.1%). The same CDR3 also results from other DNA sequences found in this sample.

The sequence derives from a woman in her thirties with active or convalescent COVID-19. The chain couples TRBV6-1 to TRBJ1-3, with D unresolved. Sequencing input: peripheral blood. This CDR3 is CASSDGVSGNTIYF. CDR3 DNA: TGTGCCAGCAGTGACGGGGTATCTGGAAACACCATATATTTT.